Presented here are 21 T cell receptor beta chains from one specimen sequenced in a study of cytomegalovirus exposure and HLA in healthy donors. The PCR had 60 Vbeta and 13 Jbeta primers. Sequencing was performed with immunoSEQ multiplex PCR; in TCRdb, only in-frame clones are kept and a portion is missing. The sample lists roughly 180,000 clones; around 80% were seen once. The sequenced sample consisted of PBMCs. Source of these receptors: a man aged 18 to 30 in good health and CMV-seronegative.

A remark on this clone: The sample contains more than one DNA sequence encoding this CDR3. The chain combines TRBV5-1 with TRBJ1-1, with a possible D match to TRBD1 (6 bases). Germline V lookup: CDR1 SGHRS, CDR2 YFSETQ. The CDR3 has 19 residues. Trimming left V 3 bases short and J 3 bases short, with 27 bases between. The CDR3 loop is CASSSVPGRGVRKDTEAFF. CDR3 nucleotides: TGCGCCAGCAGCTCCGTACCGGGGAGGGGGGTGCGGAAAGACACTGAAGCTTTCTTT.

The J gene is TRBJ2-2, the V gene TRBV27; D gene unclear. The germline V and J ends were trimmed by 3 bases and 1 base, with 6 bases remaining between them. The CDR3 spans 14 residues. Looked up from germline, CDR1 is MNHEY and CDR2 is SMNVEV (reference sequence). The chain's CDR3 is CASSFGRNTGELFF. As DNA, the CDR3 is TGTGCCAGCAGTTTTGGCCGGAACACCGGGGAGCTGTTTTTT.

This rearrangement joins TRBV14 to TRBJ2-7; tentatively, D is TRBD2 (5 bases). The germline V gene has CDR1 SGHDN and CDR2 FVKESK. The V and J ends lost 3 bases and 4 bases respectively, with 10 bases between them. The CDR3 is 13 residues long. The CDR3 here is CASSHVALYEQYF. In DNA form, the CDR3 reads TGTGCCAGCAGCCACGTAGCGCTATACGAGCAGTACTTC. Variable domain in full (rest from reference TRBV14 and TRBJ2-7): EAGVTQFPSHSVIEKGQTVTLRCDPISGHDNLYWYRRVMGKEIKFLLHFVKESKQDESGMPNNRFLAERTGGTYSTLKVQPAELEDSGVYFCASSHVALYEQYFGPGTRLTVT.

The V call is TRBV28, the J call TRBJ2-7; D perhaps matches TRBD2 (5 bases). The V gene's germline CDR1 is MDHEN and CDR2 SYDVKM. Between the trimmed V and J ends, which lost 2 bases and 6 bases, there was a span of 17 bases. The CDR3 contains 15 residues. CDR3 sequence: CASSLDRSGGFEQYF. The CDR3 bases are TGTGCCAGCAGTTTAGATAGAAGCGGCGGGTTCGAGCAGTACTTC.

The V and J genes are TRBV15 and TRBJ1-2; no clear D gene. This CDR3 comprises 14 residues. Trimming removed 0 bases from V and 3 bases from J, with 8 bases in between. Per germline, CDR1 LNHNV and CDR2 YYDKDF (reference sequence). The CDR3 here is CATSRDRTDYGYTF. DNA for the CDR3: TGTGCCACCAGCAGAGATCGAACAGACTATGGCTACACCTTC.

The CDR3 sequence is CASSPRSPTNEKLFF. The DNA for the CDR3 is TGCGCCAGCAGCCCGCGGTCACCAACTAATGAAAAACTGTTTTTT. The rearrangement uses TRBV5-1 and TRBJ1-4; no clear D. Germline values: CDR1 SGHRS, CDR2 YFSETQ. The CDR3 is made up of 15 amino acids. The V end lost 4 bases, the J end lost 0 bases, and 10 bases lay between the germline ends.

This sequence joins TRBV27 and TRBJ2-2, with a possible D match to TRBD1 (6 bases). Germline CDR1 reads MNHEY; CDR2 reads SMNVEV (reference sequence). V was pared by 4 bases and J by 7 bases, with 13 bases between. The CDR3 sequence is 14 residues long. CDR3 DNA sequence: TGTGCCAGCAGTTCGACAGGTCGGGTCGGGGAGCTGTTTTTT. Translating gives CASSSTGRVGELFF.

V gene TRBV28 combines with J gene TRBJ2-5; 16 nucleotides line up with TRBD2. Germline V gene data show CDR1 as MDHEN and CDR2 as SYDVKM. V gave up 7 bases and J gave up 3 bases; unmatched junction bases: 8. This CDR3 is built from 17 residues. DNA of the CDR3: TGTGCCAGCACCGAGGGACTAGCGGGAGGGCTTAAAGAGACCCAGTACTTC. Residues: CASTEGLAGGLKETQYF.

The V gene is TRBV19, the J gene TRBJ2-7; 8 bases agree with TRBD1. The germline V gene has CDR1 LNHDA and CDR2 SQIVND (reference sequence). The CDR3 runs 13 residues. V trimming: 10 bases; J trimming: 5 bases; junction bases outside the gene matches: 10. The CDR3 DNA is TGTGCCACCGGGGACAGGATCTGGGACGAGCAGTACTTC. Its protein is CATGDRIWDEQYF. Filled out from reference TRBV19 and TRBJ2-7, the complete variable domain reads DGGITQSPKYLFRKEGQNVTLSCEQNLNHDAMYWYRQDPGQGLRLIYYSQIVNDFQKGDIAEGYSVSREKKESFPLTVTSAQKNPTAFYLCATGDRIWDEQYFGPGTRLTVT.

The gene calls are TRBV4-1 and TRBJ1-5; no definite D call. The CDR3 runs to 15 residues. Trimming left V 4 bases short and J 0 bases short, with 10 bases between. Germline loops: CDR1 MGHRA, CDR2 YSYEKL. The CDR3 sequence is CASSPTISSNQPQHF. In DNA form, the CDR3 reads TGCGCCAGCAGCCCCACGATTAGTAGCAATCAGCCCCAGCATTTT.

J is TRBJ2-1 and V is TRBV7-3; maybe TRBD1 (5 bases). The CDR3 contains 12 residues. V lost 4 bases and J 7 bases, leaving 8 bases between the germline ends. Per germline, CDR1 SGHTA and CDR2 FQGTGA. CDR3 in amino acids: CASSWGGNEQFF. In DNA, the CDR3 is TGTGCCAGCAGCTGGGGCGGAAATGAGCAGTTCTTC.

V is TRBV5-1 and J is TRBJ2-3; D might be TRBD1 (5 bases). The CDR3 length is 13 residues. Germline-derived CDR1 and CDR2 are SGHRS and YFSETQ. V lost 5 bases, J lost 2 bases, and 9 bases lay in between. CDR3 DNA sequence: TGCGCCAGCAGTGACAGTATCACAGATACGCAGTATTTT. It yields the protein CASSDSITDTQYF.

The chain employs TRBV9 and TRBJ1-1; D ambiguous. Trimming removed 4 bases at V and 5 bases at J, with 15 bases between. The CDR3 has 14 amino acids. CDR1 and CDR2 (germline): SGDLS, YYNGEE. The CDR3 sequence is CASSPGPGGTEAFF. The CDR3 coding sequence is TGTGCCAGCAGCCCCGGGCCAGGCGGGACTGAAGCTTTCTTT.

This chain connects TRBV7-8 to TRBJ1-1; D unresolved. Trimming stripped 5 bases from V and 4 bases from J, with 11 bases between. The CDR3 has 13 residues. Germline V gene data show CDR1 as SGHVS and CDR2 as FQNEAQ. CDR3 loop: CASSPSGSTEAFF. In DNA form, the CDR3 reads TGTGCCAGCAGCCCCTCGGGGAGCACTGAAGCTTTCTTT. The variable domain in full, with the rest retrieved from reference TRBV7-8 and TRBJ1-1, is GAGVSQSPRYKVAKRGQDVALRCDPISGHVSLFWYQQALGQGPEFLTYFQNEAQLDKSGLPSDRFFAERPEGSVSTLKIQRTQQEDSAVYLCASSPSGSTEAFFGQGTRLTVV.

The CDR3: CASSQDGGASEQYF. Written as DNA, the CDR3 is TGCGCCAGCAGCCAAGATGGGGGGGCATCCGAGCAGTACTTC. The V and J genes are TRBV4-1 and TRBJ2-7, with D tentatively TRBD2 (7 bases). Germline lookup yields CDR1 MGHRA and CDR2 YSYEKL. Trimming removed 0 bases at V and 6 bases at J, with 12 bases between. There are 14 residues in the CDR3.

The sample holds one count of this clone. CDR3 sequence: CASTDRGLFEQYF. The CDR3 nucleotides read TGTGCCAGCACAGACAGGGGATTGTTCGAGCAGTACTTC. The V gene is TRBV25-1, the J gene TRBJ2-7; 8 nucleotides align to TRBD1. Germline values: CDR1 MGHDK, CDR2 SYGVNS. The CDR3 has 13 amino acids. After removal of 7 bases from V and 6 bases from J, the junction contained 8 bases not matched to a gene.

The gene calls are TRBV2 and TRBJ1-1; D might be TRBD1 (5 bases). The V end was cut by 4 bases, the J end by 0 bases, with 9 bases between. The germline V gene encodes CDR1 SNHLY and CDR2 FYNNEI. The CDR3 has 14 amino acids. Here the CDR3 reads CASSGRAMNTEAFF. CDR3 sequence (DNA): TGTGCCAGCAGTGGCAGGGCGATGAACACTGAAGCTTTCTTT.

This clone was counted only a few times. V and J are TRBV9 and TRBJ1-1; 9 nucleotides align to TRBD1. V was clipped by 4 bases and J by 4 bases; unmatched bases: 8. The germline gives CDR1 SGDLS, CDR2 YYNGEE. CDR3 length: 15 residues. CDR3 in DNA: TGTGCCAGCAGCCCCCTGGACAGGGGTGTCACTGAAGCTTTCTTT. Translated, it gives CASSPLDRGVTEAFF.

Written as DNA, the CDR3 is TGCGCCAGCAGTAACGCGGCAACTAATGAAAAACTGTTTTTT. Translation: CASSNAATNEKLFF. V and J are TRBV5-1 and TRBJ1-4; D is uncertain. Germline V CDR1 and CDR2: SGHRS, YFSETQ. The CDR3 has 14 amino acids. V was cut by 5 bases and J by 0 bases, with 8 bases left in between.

This clone was recorded a few times. The chain combines TRBV2 with TRBJ1-4; no reliable D call. Germline values: CDR1 SNHLY, CDR2 FYNNEI. The length of the CDR3 is 14 residues. V lost 9 bases to trimming and J lost 0 bases, with 11 bases between them. CDR3: CASNTPATNEKLFF. CDR3 DNA sequence: TGTGCCAGTAACACACCAGCAACTAATGAAAAACTGTTTTTT.

The V call is TRBV11-2, the J call TRBJ1-2; 7 bases agree with TRBD1. V lost 5 bases and J lost 4; bases outside the gene matches: 10. Germline V gene data show CDR1 as SGHAT and CDR2 as FQNNGV. The CDR3 is 15 amino acids. The DNA for the CDR3 is TGTGCCAGCAGCAGCCCGGGACAGCTCTCCTATGGCTACACCTTC. Its translation: CASSSPGQLSYGYTF.